This T cell receptor (beta chain) was captured in a study of cytomegalovirus exposure and HLA in healthy donors. A note on this clone: Its target is unknown.

13 Jbeta primers and 60 Vbeta primers were used for the PCR. Produced via immunoSEQ multiplex PCR; TCRdb's table is partial and in-frame only. The sample totals some 64,000 clones. Study results and caveats: The authors considered a cluster of highly shared sequence variants likely to be a sequencing artifact.

What was sequenced was PBMCs. The sequence was obtained from a woman aged 25 to 39 in good health and CMV-seronegative.

The CDR3 loop reads CSVGGLHSGNTIYF. The CDR3 bases are TGCAGCGTTGGGGGCCTACACTCTGGAAACACCATATATTTT. The chain links TRBV29-1 to TRBJ1-3; possibly TRBD1 for D (5 bases). Germline lookup yields CDR1 SQVTM and CDR2 ANQGSEA. CDR3 size: 14 residues. The ends were cut back, 4 bases at V and 0 bases at J, with 10 bases in the middle.